The 21 T cell receptor beta chains presented below share a single source sample, sequenced in a study of blood T cell repertoires in COVID-19. Here immunoSEQ multiplex PCR was the method, and the copy in TCRdb shows in-frame clones only, minus some. In the table there are approximately 240,000 clones, around 90% of which are singletons. The sequencing input was PBMCs or T cells enriched from blood (not recorded which). These receptors all come from a woman aged 30 to 39 with acute COVID-19.

The chain combines TRBV2 with TRBJ1-4; D perhaps matches TRBD1 (5 bases). V shed 7 bases and J shed 6 bases, with 12 bases lying between them. CDR3 size: 13 residues. Germline CDR1 and CDR2: SNHLY and FYNNEI. This CDR3 is CASMGGFYEKLFF. As DNA, the CDR3 is TGTGCCAGCATGGGGGGTTTTTATGAAAAACTGTTTTTT.

DNA for the CDR3: TGTGCCAGCACACCTCCCGCCGGAGGGTCCAACCCCTACAATGAGCAGTTCTTC. This sequence encodes CASTPPAGGSNPYNEQFF. V is TRBV28 and J is TRBJ2-1, with a possible D match to TRBD2 (6 bases). Germline-derived CDR1 and CDR2 are MDHEN and SYDVKM. This CDR3 contains 18 residues. With 7 bases removed from V and 2 bases from J, the gap between germline ends came to 24 bases.

This CDR3 reads CASSMAGEESETQYF. Written as DNA, the CDR3 is TGTGCCAGTAGTATGGCGGGGGAGGAGTCAGAGACCCAGTACTTC. J is TRBJ2-5 and V is TRBV19, with 7 bases lining up with TRBD2. Germline CDR1 LNHDA, CDR2 SQIVND (reference sequence). Trimming cost V 3 bases and J 4 bases; bases outside gene matches: 8. The CDR3 contains 15 residues.

The chain joins TRBV30 to TRBJ1-2; 8 nucleotides line up with TRBD1. The CDR3 runs to 15 residues. The V gene end was trimmed by 4 bases and the J gene end by 8 bases; junction bases not matched to a gene: 15. Germline V gene lookup returns CDR1 GTSNPN and CDR2 SVGIG (reference sequence). DNA for the CDR3: TGTGCCTGGAACATTTACGAGACAGGGGTCCACGGCTACACCTTC. Protein sequence: CAWNIYETGVHGYTF.

The chain is built from TRBV5-1 and TRBJ2-1; TRBD1 matches at 10 bases. The V gene's germline CDR1 is SGHRS and CDR2 YFSETQ. CDR3 length: 14 amino acids. Losses at the gene ends were 2 bases for V and 7 bases for J; bases not matched to a gene: 3. This chain's CDR3 is CASSFDRGRNEQFF. The CDR3 DNA reads TGCGCCAGCAGCTTTGACAGGGGGCGAAATGAGCAGTTCTTC.

J is TRBJ1-2 and V is TRBV28; 7 nucleotides match TRBD1. Trimming removed 6 bases from V and 3 bases from J; junction bases left unmatched: 16. Germline V gene lookup returns CDR1 MDHEN and CDR2 SYDVKM. The CDR3 runs 17 residues. The CDR3 loop reads CASRSSHWDRPHYGYTF. CDR3 bases: TGTGCCAGCAGATCTTCACATTGGGACAGACCGCACTATGGCTACACCTTC.

V gene TRBV2 combines with J gene TRBJ1-5; no firm D call. Germline V gene data show CDR1 as SNHLY and CDR2 as FYNNEI. CDR3 length equals 14 residues. V shed 4 bases and J shed 6 bases, with 13 bases lying between them. The CDR3 here is CASSGPSGRQPQHF. CDR3 in DNA: TGTGCCAGCAGTGGGCCCTCGGGTCGTCAGCCCCAGCATTTT.

The chain is built from TRBV18 and TRBJ1-4; D is perhaps TRBD1 (6 bases). V was clipped by 3 bases and J by 8 bases, with 13 bases between them. The CDR3 loop spans 14 amino acids. Germline V lookup: CDR1 KGHSH, CDR2 LQKENI. CDR3 protein: CASSPRTENEKLFF. Here the CDR3 DNA reads TGTGCCAGCTCACCCCGGACAGAAAACGAAAAACTGTTTTTT.

On this clone: Distinct nucleotide sequences in the sample also encode this CDR3. This rearrangement joins TRBV3-1 (or the pseudogene TRBV3-2) to TRBJ1-5; D is uncertain. The germline V gene has CDR1 LGHDT and CDR2 YNNKEL (reference sequence). The CDR3 sequence is 13 residues long. Trimming took 0 bases from V and 4 from J, leaving 4 bases between them. The CDR3 is CASSQDLNQPQHF. The CDR3 DNA reads as TGTGCCAGCAGCCAAGACCTAAATCAGCCCCAGCATTTT.

The V gene is TRBV15, the J gene TRBJ1-2; 10 bases are shared with TRBD1. This CDR3 has 21 residues. The J segment lost 0 bases and the V segment lost 0 bases, leaving 16 bases of the junction unmatched. CDR1 is LNHNV and CDR2 is YYDKDF in the germline V gene (reference sequence). CDR3 sequence: CATSRDWEDRQGATANYGYTF. The CDR3 DNA sequence: TGTGCCACCAGCAGAGATTGGGAGGATAGACAGGGGGCTACGGCTAACTATGGCTACACCTTC.

The DNA of the CDR3 is TGTGCCAGCAGTTATCAAGGGGGGGCCACTGAAGCTTTCTTT. Translated: CASSYQGGATEAFF. The chain links TRBV27 to TRBJ1-1; weak D call: TRBD1 (6 bases). Per germline, CDR1 MNHEY and CDR2 SMNVEV (reference sequence). V lost 4 bases to trimming and J lost 4 bases, with 13 bases between them. This CDR3 spans 14 amino acids.

The chain employs TRBV18 and TRBJ1-6, with D possibly TRBD1 on 5 matching bases. V gave up 0 bases and J gave up 9 bases, with 9 bases separating them. The germline V gene encodes CDR1 KGHSH and CDR2 LQKENI. CDR3 length: 14 residues. The CDR3 coding sequence is TGTGCCAGCTCACCACCTAGCCAGGGTTCACCCCTCCACTTT. Translating gives CASSPPSQGSPLHF.

The chain recombines TRBV7-9 with TRBJ2-2; D is undetermined. The ends were cut back, 3 bases at V and 0 bases at J, with 8 bases in the middle. The CDR3 has 15 residues. Germline V lookup: CDR1 SEHNR, CDR2 FQNEAQ (reference sequence). Written as DNA, the CDR3 is TGTGCCAGCAGCTTTCGTCGAGCGAACACCGGGGAGCTGTTTTTT. Protein product: CASSFRRANTGELFF.

The chain joins TRBV14 to TRBJ2-2; 8 bases fit TRBD1. Per germline, CDR1 SGHDN and CDR2 FVKESK. With 4 bases clipped from V and 4 bases from J, the junction kept 5 bases outside the gene matches. The CDR3 runs to 15 residues. CDR3 in amino acids: CASSPRTGPTGELFF. Here the CDR3 DNA reads TGTGCCAGCAGCCCGCGGACAGGGCCCACCGGGGAGCTGTTTTTT.

V and J are TRBV7-2 and TRBJ2-7; TRBD2 matches 7 bases. V lost 3 bases and J lost 2; bases outside the gene matches: 4. CDR3 length equals 14 residues. CDR1 SGHTA and CDR2 FQGNSA come from the germline V gene. CDR3 bases: TGTGCCAGCAGCTTGGTGGGAGGGACCTACGAGCAGTACTTC. Amino acid sequence: CASSLVGGTYEQYF. The entire variable domain, with the rest obtained from reference TRBV7-2 and TRBJ2-7, is as follows: GAGVSQSPSNKVTEKGKDVELRCDPISGHTALYWYRQSLGQGLEFLIYFQGNSAPDKSGLPSDRFSAERTGGSVSTLTIQRTQQEDSAVYLCASSLVGGTYEQYFGPGTRLTVT.

This chain uses TRBV19 with TRBJ1-4; 8 bases line up with TRBD1. This CDR3 has 16 residues. After removal of 4 bases from V and 4 bases from J, the junction contained 8 bases not matched to a gene. The germline V gene has CDR1 LNHDA and CDR2 SQIVND (reference sequence). The CDR3 loop reads CASSTQGAENNEKLFF. CDR3 sequence (DNA): TGTGCCAGTAGTACCCAGGGGGCGGAGAATAATGAAAAACTGTTTTTT. Drawing the rest from reference TRBV19 and TRBJ1-4, the complete variable domain is DGGITQSPKYLFRKEGQNVTLSCEQNLNHDAMYWYRQDPGQGLRLIYYSQIVNDFQKGDIAEGYSVSREKKESFPLTVTSAQKNPTAFYLCASSTQGAENNEKLFFGSGTQLSVL.

The J gene is TRBJ1-5, the V gene TRBV7-6; D call uncertain. V lost 1 base and J lost 7, with 8 bases in between. The germline CDR1 and CDR2 sequences are SGHVS and FNYEAQ. The CDR3 totals 13 residues. This CDR3 is CASSLDQRQPQHF. DNA of the CDR3: TGTGCCAGCAGCTTAGATCAGAGGCAGCCCCAGCATTTT.

The chain uses TRBV7-8 and TRBJ2-5, with D perhaps matching TRBD2 (5 bases). CDR1 and CDR2 (germline): SGHVS, FQNEAQ. Trimming took 4 bases from V and 6 from J, leaving 12 bases between them. The CDR3 loop spans 13 amino acids. This CDR3 is CASSYGPGKTQYF. In nucleotides, the CDR3 is TGTGCCAGCAGCTATGGACCGGGGAAGACCCAGTACTTC.

CDR3 coding DNA: TGTGCCAGCAGCCAAGGACAGGTAGCATCACCCCTCCACTTT. Amino acids: CASSQGQVASPLHF. The chain employs TRBV3-1 (or the pseudogene TRBV3-2) and TRBJ1-6; possible D gene TRBD1, 6 bases. Trimming removed 1 base at V and 10 bases at J, with 11 bases between. Germline V gene sequence: CDR1 LGHDT, CDR2 YNNKEL (reference sequence). The CDR3 loop spans 14 amino acids.

V is TRBV23-1 and J is TRBJ1-6; tentatively, D is TRBD1 (6 bases). TRBV23-1 is placed among ORFs of uncertain function. The V gene lost 11 bases and the J gene lost 9 bases, with 26 bases spanning the gap. This CDR3 comprises 16 residues. CDR3 sequence (DNA): TGCGCCGGGGGTTACTCTCCACAGGGAGAGGGTTCACCCCTCCACTTT. Translating it yields CAGGYSPQGEGSPLHF.

This clone was counted between two and nine times. The rearrangement links TRBV28 to TRBJ2-2; 8 bases match TRBD1. Germline-derived CDR1 and CDR2 are MDHEN and SYDVKM. Unmatched junction bases numbered 9, after V lost 8 bases and J lost 1 base. The CDR3 covers 16 residues. The CDR3 DNA follows: TGTGCCAGCGGATATCGAGGACAGGGGAACACCGGGGAGCTGTTTTTT. It yields the protein CASGYRGQGNTGELFF.